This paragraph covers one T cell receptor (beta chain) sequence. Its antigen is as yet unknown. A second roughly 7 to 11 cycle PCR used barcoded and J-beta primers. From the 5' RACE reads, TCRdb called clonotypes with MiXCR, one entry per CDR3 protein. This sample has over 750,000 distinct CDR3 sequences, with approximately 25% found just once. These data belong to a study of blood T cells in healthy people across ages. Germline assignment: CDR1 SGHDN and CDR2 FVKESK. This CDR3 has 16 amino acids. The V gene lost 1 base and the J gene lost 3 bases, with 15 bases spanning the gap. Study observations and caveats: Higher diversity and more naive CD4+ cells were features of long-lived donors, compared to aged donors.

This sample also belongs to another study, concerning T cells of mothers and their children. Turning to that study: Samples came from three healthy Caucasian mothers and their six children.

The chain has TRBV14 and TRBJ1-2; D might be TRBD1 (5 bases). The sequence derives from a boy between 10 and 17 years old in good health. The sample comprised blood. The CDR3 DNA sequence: TGTGCCAGCAGCCAAGGTGTGAGGGACTGGTACTATGGCTACACCTTC. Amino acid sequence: CASSQGVRDWYYGYTF.